This TCR beta chain was sequenced for a study of cytomegalovirus exposure and HLA in healthy donors. Healthy bone marrow donors formed the donor group. The PCR had 60 Vbeta and 13 Jbeta primers. Clones were sequenced by immunoSEQ multiplex PCR, and TCRdb holds only the in-frame ones, with some missing. The profile covers some 120,000 clones, with around four fifths appearing a single time and around 3.5% taken by the ten largest. Notes on the study in general: Productive status was seen about 87% or about 30% of the time for most TCR beta V segments in an earlier analysis. Among TCR sequences, most were rare, though some public TCRs appeared in many donors. It has been reported that TCR beta sequences accurately predicted the HLA-A and HLA-B alleles of most subjects.

In regard to this clone: Its antigen remains unidentified.

In germline, CDR1 is SGHAT, CDR2 FQNNGV. The ends lost 5 bases at V and 3 bases at J; junction bases unmatched: 13. This CDR3 has 17 residues. The sample was PBMCs. The origin of this receptor is a woman aged 35 to 49 in good health and CMV-seropositive. The rearrangement joins TRBV11-2 to TRBJ2-1, with TRBD2 identical over 7 bases. CDR3 loop: CASSIREGGPGYNEQFF. In nucleotides, the CDR3 is TGTGCCAGCAGCATAAGGGAGGGAGGGCCTGGCTACAATGAGCAGTTCTTC.